This T cell receptor (beta chain) derives from a study of T cell clonotyping in hematopoietic cell transplantation. Study details: Cytoreduction preceded collection of pretransplant recipient samples.

Generated by immunoSEQ multiplex PCR, the TCRdb table keeps only in-frame clones and is missing some. This table has thousands of clones, about 86% appearing once. The CDR3 spans 18 residues. Deletions cut 3 bases from V and 5 bases from J, with 25 bases between. Germline CDR1 is SGHTS and CDR2 is YDEGEE. Study-level findings and limits: CD4 and CD8 repertoire contributions could not be separated without sorting. Pathologically expanded recipient clonotypes increased progressively from day 30 to day 180 as diversity fell.

In the case of this clone: Its antigen is as yet unknown.

Described time point: recipient sample about 28 days before transplant, after cytoreduction. Samples: about 28 days before transplant, then days 30, 100 and 180 after. The material sequenced was peripheral blood mononuclear cells, taken before stem cell transplant. The receptor's source is a man aged 30 to 45 with acute myeloid leukemia. Some clones in this sample may be carry-over from other donors' samples. This chain joins TRBV5-8 and TRBJ2-3, with D perhaps matching TRBD2 (6 bases). This CDR3 reads CASSYHPGLLNAGDTQYF. The CDR3 nucleotides read TGTGCCAGCAGCTACCACCCGGGACTGCTAAATGCAGGAGATACGCAGTATTTT.